The sequence of this T cell receptor (beta chain) was determined in a study of Ad26.COV2.S vaccination and SARS-CoV-2 variants. Study-level background: Intramuscularly, Ad26.COV2.S was given either once or twice, 56 days apart. General study results and limits: Placebo recipients and vaccine recipients were similar in non-spike TCR breadth.

Germline V gene lookup returns CDR1 SGHRS and CDR2 YFSETQ. This CDR3 is built from 16 residues. The V gene lost 4 bases and the J gene lost 0 bases, with 14 bases spanning the gap. Turning to this clone: Its antigen is currently unknown.

Treatment defined: 15 to 20 received Ad26.COV2.S at low or high dose, single or two shots; a few received placebo; per-sample allocation not given. At day 63 after the first vaccine or placebo injection, samples were drawn. Here immunoSEQ multiplex PCR was the method, and the copy in TCRdb shows in-frame clones only, minus some. Altogether fewer than 300,000 clones are present, over 75% being singletons, with the ten largest covering over 2.5%. The starting material was peripheral blood, obtained in a trial of Ad26.COV2.S vaccine versus placebo. The chain has TRBV5-1 and TRBJ1-3, with D possibly TRBD1 on 5 matching bases. The clonotype originates from a person between 18 and 65 years old who received the Ad26.COV2.S COVID-19 vaccine or a placebo. The CDR3 nucleotides are TGCGCCAGCAGCAACCAACAGGTTCGCTCTGGAAACACCATATATTTT. This translates into CASSNQQVRSGNTIYF.